The 32 T cell receptor beta chains below were found in one sample sequenced in a study of post-analysis software for immune sequencing data (dated by TCRdb to the mid-2010s). Broader findings and caveats from the paper: Significantly higher frequencies in patients than in controls were found for five or six TRBV segments, including TRBV5-6, TRBV5-1 and TRBV20-1.

Library method: PCR. Sequenced on an Illumina HiSeq 2500. To reduce PCR and sequencing biases, unique molecular identifiers were incorporated into the TCR beta cDNA libraries. Starting from the raw public reads, TCRdb applied fastp trimming at Q25, assembled clones with MiXCR and retained in-frame beta chains. One record per CDR3 amino acid sequence lists the most common genes and DNA. This sample gives 350,000 to 500,000 distinct CDR3 sequences in total; approximately 37% of them show up just once. The top ten clonotypes cover 6.5% to 8% of the sample. For these TCRs, the target antigens are not known. The material sequenced was blood. These receptors were collected from a girl aged 2-10 years with multiple sclerosis.

The rearrangement joins TRBV20-1 to TRBJ2-3, with TRBD2 as a possible D gene (5 bases). CDR1 and CDR2 from the germline V gene are DFQATT and SNEGSKA (reference sequence). The V and J ends lost 0 bases and 1 base respectively, with 11 bases between them. This CDR3 comprises 15 residues. The CDR3: CSARDGSRRTDTQYF. For the CDR3, the DNA is TGCAGTGCTAGAGATGGGAGCAGACGCACAGATACGCAGTATTTT.

The table lists this clonotype with a few counts. The chain joins TRBV7-9 to TRBJ2-5; 7 nucleotides match TRBD2. The trim removed 1 base at V and 1 base at J, leaving 3 bases unmatched. In germline, CDR1 is SEHNR, CDR2 FQNEAQ (reference sequence). The CDR3 spans 15 residues. CDR3 amino acids: CASSLVGLIQETQYF. Written as DNA, the CDR3 is TGTGCCAGCAGCTTAGTGGGACTAATCCAAGAGACCCAGTACTTC.

This CDR3 reads CSVEDRVLGTAYEQYF. The CDR3 bases are TGCAGCGTTGAAGATCGCGTATTAGGGACGGCCTACGAGCAGTACTTC. The chain uses TRBV29-1 and TRBJ2-7; D is tentatively TRBD1 or TRBD2 (5 bases each). Looked up from germline, CDR1 is SQVTM and CDR2 is ANQGSEA. V lost 0 bases and J 2 bases, leaving 17 bases between the germline ends. This CDR3 contains 16 residues.

J is TRBJ2-5 and V is TRBV5-1, with D possibly matching TRBD1 (5 bases). The germline V gene encodes CDR1 SGHRS and CDR2 YFSETQ. Trimming stripped 1 base from V and 1 base from J, with 14 bases between. CDR3 size: 16 residues. The CDR3 DNA reads as TGCGCCAGCAGCTTGTCCGCGACAGTACCCCAAGAGACCCAGTACTTC. The encoded protein is CASSLSATVPQETQYF.

The chain is built from TRBV6-2 or TRBV6-3 and TRBJ2-1, with 9 bases matching TRBD2. The CDR3 contains 15 residues. V gave up 2 bases and J gave up 6 bases; unmatched junction bases: 5. Per the germline V gene, CDR1 is MNHEY and CDR2 is SVGEGT. CDR3 residues: CASSYKRGAANEQFF. CDR3 bases: TGTGCCAGCAGTTACAAGCGGGGGGCAGCCAATGAGCAGTTCTTC.

The chain is built from TRBV7-2 and TRBJ2-5; no reliable D call. V lost 0 bases to trimming and J lost 0 bases, with 20 bases between them. The germline V gene has CDR1 SGHTA and CDR2 FQGNSA. The CDR3 consists of 19 residues. CDR3 DNA: TGTGCCAGCAGCTTAGCGTCTTGGGGTCCTGGACGTAACCAAGAGACCCAGTACTTC. This codes for CASSLASWGPGRNQETQYF.

This clonotype was picked up a small number of times. The CDR3 region has the DNA TGTGCCAGCAGATACAGCTTCGGGGAGCAGTACTTC. Its protein product is CASRYSFGEQYF. The V gene is TRBV5-6, the J gene TRBJ2-7; D not resolved. This CDR3 is built from 12 residues. Germline V gives CDR1 SGHDT, CDR2 YYEEEE. Trimming stripped 5 bases from V and 7 bases from J, with 13 bases between.

The V call is TRBV12-5, the J call TRBJ2-1; D remains unclear. The germline V and J ends were trimmed by 8 bases and 2 bases, with 7 bases remaining between them. The CDR3 covers 12 residues. Germline V CDR1 and CDR2: LGHNT, FRNRAP. The CDR3 region has the DNA TGTGCTAGTCAGGAGACCTACAATGAGCAGTTCTTC. It specifies CASQETYNEQFF.

In regard to this clonotype: A much larger clone sits a single nucleotide away, making a read error possible. The V call is TRBV7-3, the J call TRBJ2-3, with 10 bases that match TRBD1. The CDR3 contains 16 residues. Germline values: CDR1 SGHTA, CDR2 FQGTGA. The CDR3 reads CANSPHGQGVTDTQYF. CDR3 nucleotide sequence: TGTGCCAACAGCCCACACGGACAGGGGGTAACGGATACGCAGTATTTT. Combining the CDR3 with reference TRBV7-3 and TRBJ2-3 gives the whole variable domain GAGVSQTPSNKVTEKGKYVELRCDPISGHTALYWYRQSLGQGPEFLIYFQGTGAADDSGLPNDRFFAVRPEGSVSTLKIQRTERGDSAVYLCANSPHGQGVTDTQYFGPGTRLTVL.

The J gene is TRBJ1-1, the V gene TRBV12-3 or TRBV12-4; the D is unclear. The CDR3 spans 14 residues. V dropped 0 bases and J dropped 2 bases, with 7 bases sitting between them. This CDR3 is CASSLAIFNTEAFF. In DNA form, the CDR3 reads TGTGCCAGCAGTTTAGCTATTTTTAACACTGAAGCTTTCTTT.

This CDR3 reads CSASTSRMGDQPQHF. The CDR3 nucleotides read TGCAGTGCTAGTACTTCCAGGATGGGCGATCAGCCCCAGCATTTT. This sequence joins TRBV20-1 and TRBJ1-5, with D hard to call. The CDR3 is 15 residues long. Between the trimmed V and J ends, which lost 3 bases and 5 bases, there was a span of 17 bases. CDR1 and CDR2 from the germline V gene are DFQATT and SNEGSKA (reference sequence).

As concerns this clonotype: Germline and junction disagree at one end, which may indicate a read error. The V gene is TRBV2, the J gene TRBJ1-2, with D unclear. CDR3 length: 13 residues. From germline, CDR1 is SNHLY and CDR2 FYNNEI. Here the CDR3 reads CASSVGTNYGCTF. CDR3 sequence (DNA): TGTGCCAGCAGTGTAGGCACTAACTATGGCTGCACCTTC.

CDR3 DNA sequence: TGTGCCAGCAGCGTTATAGCGGGAGTCTTTTCGGATGAGCAGTTCTTC. It encodes CASSVIAGVFSDEQFF. The gene calls are TRBV7-9 and TRBJ2-1; TRBD2 matches at 9 bases. After removal of 5 bases from V and 8 bases from J, the junction contained 13 bases not matched to a gene. Germline assignment: CDR1 SEHNR and CDR2 FQNEAQ (reference sequence). CDR3 size: 16 residues.

The genes are TRBV4-1 and TRBJ1-4; 8 bases match TRBD1. CDR3 size: 20 residues. Germline CDR1 reads MGHRA; CDR2 reads YSYEKL. Unmatched junction bases numbered 18, after V lost 4 bases and J lost 2 bases. CDR3 nucleotides: TGCGCCAGCAGCCGATTTACTCCAGGGGGCGGCTGGGGGACTAATGAAAAACTGTTTTTT. Its protein is CASSRFTPGGGWGTNEKLFF.

This clonotype was recorded a few times. The V and J genes are TRBV24-1 and TRBJ2-1, with D perhaps matching TRBD1 (6 bases). CDR1 and CDR2 (germline): KGHDR, SFDVKD. Trimming pared 6 bases from V and 3 bases from J, leaving 20 bases between. CDR3 length: 17 residues. CDR3 nucleotide sequence: TGTGCCACCAGTCCTTATGATGTGGACAGAAACTACAATGAGCAGTTCTTC. Translation gives CATSPYDVDRNYNEQFF.

The V and J genes are TRBV30 and TRBJ2-1; the match to TRBD2 covers 14 bases. V shed 4 bases, J shed 7 bases, and the junction held 12 bases outside the gene matches. The germline gives CDR1 GTSNPN, CDR2 SVGIG (reference sequence). The CDR3 runs 17 residues. The CDR3 loop reads CAWIPARLAGGPNEQFF. As DNA, the CDR3 is TGTGCCTGGATCCCCGCAAGACTAGCGGGGGGGCCGAATGAGCAGTTCTTC.

The chain joins TRBV5-1 to TRBJ2-1; D might be TRBD2 (6 bases). Germline loops: CDR1 SGHRS, CDR2 YFSETQ. Between the trimmed V and J ends, which lost 0 bases and 6 bases, there was a span of 16 bases. The CDR3 totals 16 residues. DNA of the CDR3: TGCGCCAGCAGCTTGGCGGGTCGCGGGGAGACCAATGAGCAGTTCTTC. The encoded protein is CASSLAGRGETNEQFF.

The chain couples TRBV3-1 to TRBJ2-5, with D possibly TRBD1 on 6 matching bases. The J call may be wrong; the DNA end is better matched by TRBJ2-7. Germline loops: CDR1 LGHDT, CDR2 YNNKEL (reference sequence). This CDR3 is built from 14 residues. Here the CDR3 reads CASSHEDSYYEQYF. The CDR3 bases are TGTGCCAGCAGCCATGAGGACAGTTACTACGAGCAGTACTTC.

This clonotype turned up a few times. V gene TRBV29-1 combines with J gene TRBJ2-5, with 7 nucleotides matching TRBD1. The junction had 7 bases not matched to a gene; V was cut back by 4 bases and J by 8 bases. CDR1 and CDR2 (germline): SQVTM, ANQGSEA. CDR3 length: 12 residues. The CDR3 DNA reads as TGCAGCGTTGGGGCAAACAGGGGTACCCAGTACTTC. Its protein product is CSVGANRGTQYF.

DNA for the CDR3: TGTGCCAGCTCACCTGGGCAATTCGGGACGGTATCCTACGAGCAGTACTTC. The encoded protein is CASSPGQFGTVSYEQYF. The chain employs TRBV18 and TRBJ2-7; D could derive from TRBD1 or TRBD2 (5 bases each). Germline V lookup: CDR1 KGHSH, CDR2 LQKENI. Deletions cut 3 bases from V and 1 base from J, with 19 bases between. This CDR3 has 17 amino acids.

This chain uses TRBV29-1 with TRBJ2-1, with D unresolved. The CDR3 totals 12 residues. CDR1 and CDR2 (germline): SQVTM, ANQGSEA. V was shortened by 3 bases and J by 3 bases, with 6 bases between the two germline ends. CDR3 DNA sequence: TGCAGCGTTGACTTAGGCTACAATGAGCAGTTCTTC. As protein: CSVDLGYNEQFF.

This clonotype was seen only a few times. The rearrangement joins TRBV10-3 to TRBJ2-1; D unclear. The CDR3 consists of 14 residues. Germline loops: CDR1 ENHRY, CDR2 SYGVKD. Trimming removed 6 bases at V and 0 bases at J, with 9 bases between. The CDR3 DNA reads as TGTGCCATCAGGGCGGCAAGCTCCTACAATGAGCAGTTCTTC. Amino acid sequence: CAIRAASSYNEQFF.

This clonotype was counted only a few times. The rearrangement links TRBV6-5 to TRBJ2-7; no firm D call. Germline CDR1 is MNHEY and CDR2 is SVGAGI. CDR3 length: 11 residues. The V gene lost 8 bases and the J gene lost 3 bases, with 8 bases spanning the gap. The CDR3: CASGPRYEQYF. The CDR3 bases are TGTGCCAGCGGGCCCCGCTACGAGCAGTACTTC.

This clonotype has a count of ten or more. The V and J genes are TRBV18 and TRBJ1-2, with 8 bases aligning to TRBD1. Trimming removed 2 bases from V and 6 bases from J; junction bases left unmatched: 11. CDR1 and CDR2 from the germline V gene are KGHSH and LQKENI. CDR3 length: 16 residues. The CDR3: CASSPYGQGKEDGYTF. The CDR3 DNA is TGTGCCAGCTCACCATACGGACAGGGAAAGGAGGATGGCTACACCTTC.

This clonotype was recorded many times. The genes are TRBV10-3 and TRBJ1-2; TRBD1 might be the D (5 bases). The V end lost 0 bases, the J end lost 8 bases, and 7 bases lay between the germline ends. Per germline, CDR1 ENHRY and CDR2 SYGVKD. CDR3 length: 12 amino acids. The CDR3 here is CAISESGDGYTF. The CDR3, as DNA: TGTGCCATCAGTGAGTCCGGGGACGGCTACACCTTC.

The rearrangement links TRBV5-1 to TRBJ2-1; the match to TRBD2 covers 9 bases. Germline CDR1 SGHRS, CDR2 YFSETQ. CDR3 length equals 16 residues. V trimming: 0 bases; J trimming: 4 bases; junction bases outside the gene matches: 5. The DNA for the CDR3 is TGCGCCAGCAGCTTGGTCGGGACTAGCCGTTACAATGAGCAGTTCTTC. It encodes CASSLVGTSRYNEQFF.

The gene calls are TRBV4-3 and TRBJ2-7, with TRBD1 matching 8 bases. Trimming took 0 bases from V and 5 from J; bases not matched to a gene: 3. CDR1 is LGHNA and CDR2 is YSLEER in the germline V gene. There are 14 residues in the CDR3. The CDR3 coding sequence is TGCGCCAGCAGCCAAGATCGGACAGGGAACGAGCAGTACTTC. This encodes CASSQDRTGNEQYF.

The chain carries TRBV10-3 and TRBJ2-3, with a possible D match to TRBD1 (6 bases). The germline V gene has CDR1 ENHRY and CDR2 SYGVKD. The CDR3 consists of 15 residues. V was cut by 5 bases and J by 0 bases, with 12 bases left in between. The CDR3 reads CAISIGQSSTDTQYF. Here the CDR3 DNA reads TGTGCCATCAGTATAGGACAGTCAAGCACAGATACGCAGTATTTT.

The table lists this clonotype with many counts. This chain connects TRBV28 to TRBJ1-2; D unresolved. The CDR3 totals 12 residues. Germline CDR1 reads MDHEN; CDR2 reads SYDVKM. Between the trimmed V and J ends, which lost 2 bases and 4 bases, there was a span of 5 bases. The CDR3 reads CASSLGTYGYTF. The CDR3 DNA sequence: TGTGCCAGCAGTTTAGGAACCTATGGCTACACCTTC.

The CDR3 loop is CASHRQGTNGYTF. CDR3 in DNA: TGTGCTAGTCACCGACAGGGAACCAACGGCTACACCTTC. The chain recombines TRBV12-5 with TRBJ1-2, with 7 bases aligning to TRBD1. This CDR3 has 13 amino acids. V lost 8 bases and J lost 8; bases outside the gene matches: 11. Germline V CDR1 and CDR2: LGHNT, FRNRAP.

V usage is TRBV7-9 and J usage is TRBJ1-2; a weak D match, TRBD1 (5 bases). The germline V gene has CDR1 SEHNR and CDR2 FQNEAQ (reference sequence). The length of the CDR3 is 14 residues. V was shortened by 5 bases and J by 1 base, with 11 bases between the two germline ends. CDR3 sequence: CASSQQAFNYGYTF. DNA for the CDR3: TGTGCCAGCAGCCAACAGGCGTTTAACTATGGCTACACCTTC. The full variable domain, in which reference TRBV7-9 and TRBJ1-2 provide the parts outside the CDR3, is DTGVSQNPRHKITKRGQNVTFRCDPISEHNRLYWYRQTLGQGPEFLTYFQNEAQLEKSRLLSDRFSAERPKGSFSTLEIQRTEQGDSAMYLCASSQQAFNYGYTFGSGTRLTVV.

In regard to this clonotype: A much larger clone differs from this one at a single base, so this may be a read error. The chain links TRBV28 to TRBJ2-7, with 7 bases matching TRBD1. Germline-derived CDR1 and CDR2 are MDHEN and SYDVKM. The CDR3 runs 13 residues. CDR3 nucleotide sequence: TGTGTCACCATAGTGACAGGGAGCTACGAGCAGTACTTC. This codes for CVTIVTGSYEQYF.